Here is one T cell receptor beta chain with its context. Antigen specificity is unknown. The CDR3 is 16 amino acids. The V segment lost 5 bases and the J segment 1 base; nucleotides outside the gene matches: 11. Germline CDR1 reads LNHDA; CDR2 reads SQIVND (reference sequence). Method: immunoSEQ multiplex PCR; TCRdb's copy keeps in-frame clones and lacks some. The top ten clones hold approximately 6.9% of a sample with 70,000 to 95,000 clones, around 88% of them seen once. The sample is drawn from a study of OX40 agonist ivuxolimab in advanced cancers. Broader study findings: There was clonal expansion of CD4+ and CD8+ blood T cells by week 6 at 0.1 to 3.0 mg/kg.

Sample: CD4+ or CD8+ T cells sorted from blood, taken in a trial of the OX40 agonist ivuxolimab. The chain employs TRBV19 and TRBJ2-7; 7 positions match TRBD1. This clonotype originated in an adult with an advanced solid tumor such as melanoma, head and neck, liver or kidney cancer. CDR3 sequence: CASSFRQGRGSYEQYF. The DNA of the CDR3 is TGTGCCAGTAGTTTCCGACAGGGTCGAGGGTCCTACGAGCAGTACTTC.